Below are 24 T cell receptor beta chains sequenced from a single sample in a study of blood T cell repertoires in COVID-19. Profiling relied on immunoSEQ multiplex PCR, and the TCRdb table lists in-frame clones only, not all of them. The sample contains 70,000 to 95,000 clones, 88% of which appear only once. Sequencing was carried out using peripheral blood. The source of these receptors is a man aged 45-65 years with active COVID-19.

The chain carries TRBV28 and TRBJ1-5, with 7 bases lining up with TRBD1. Losses at the gene ends were 5 bases for V and 1 base for J; bases not matched to a gene: 5. Germline loops: CDR1 MDHEN, CDR2 SYDVKM. CDR3 length equals 15 residues. CDR3 amino acids: CASSPQGKSNQPQHF. The CDR3 nucleotides are TGTGCCAGCAGTCCACAGGGGAAGAGCAATCAGCCCCAGCATTTT. The whole variable domain, remainder taken from reference TRBV28 and TRBJ1-5, is DVKVTQSSRYLVKRTGEKVFLECVQDMDHENMFWYRQDPGLGLRLIYFSYDVKMKEKGDIPEGYSVSREKKERFSLILESASTNQTSMYLCASSPQGKSNQPQHFGDGTRLSIL.

This clone was seen a few times. This chain links TRBV6-2 or TRBV6-3 with TRBJ1-5; 7 nucleotides align to TRBD1. This CDR3 is 14 amino acids long. Germline CDR1 MNHEY, CDR2 SVGEGT. Trimming took 2 bases from V and 4 from J; bases not matched to a gene: 2. The CDR3 here is CASSYGTVNQPQHF. The CDR3 DNA sequence: TGTGCCAGCAGTTACGGGACAGTAAATCAGCCCCAGCATTTT.

V and J are TRBV5-4 and TRBJ1-1; tentatively, D is TRBD1 (5 bases). This CDR3 has 17 residues. Germline V CDR1 and CDR2: SGHNT, YYREEE (reference sequence). Trimming cost V 3 bases and J 3 bases, with 21 bases left between them. CDR3 protein: CASSSGQGEYMDTEAFF. CDR3 nucleotides: TGTGCCAGCAGCTCAGGGCAGGGCGAATATATGGACACTGAAGCTTTCTTT.

The chain has TRBV3-1 (or the pseudogene TRBV3-2) and TRBJ2-7; TRBD1 agrees at 8 bases. V lost 1 base and J lost 1; bases outside the gene matches: 3. Germline lookup yields CDR1 LGHDT and CDR2 YNNKEL (reference sequence). This CDR3 spans 15 amino acids. The CDR3 nucleotides are TGTGCCAGCAGCCAAGTAGGGACAGGTTCCTACGAGCAGTACTTC. The encoded protein is CASSQVGTGSYEQYF.

The chain is built from TRBV6-2 or TRBV6-3 and TRBJ2-5, with 10 bases aligning to TRBD1. J was trimmed by 7 bases and V by 6 bases; bases with no gene match: 5. CDR1 and CDR2 (germline): MNHEY, SVGEGT. This CDR3 has 13 residues. CDR3 sequence (DNA): TGTGCCAGCAGCTCTGACAGGGGGCGGACCCAGTACTTC. Its protein is CASSSDRGRTQYF.

The J gene is TRBJ1-1, the V gene TRBV19, with D tentatively TRBD1 (5 bases). This CDR3 is 14 amino acids long. The germline V gene encodes CDR1 LNHDA and CDR2 SQIVND (reference sequence). The V and J ends lost 1 base and 1 base respectively, with 7 bases between them. CDR3 sequence reads: CASSIGQGNTEAFF. The CDR3 DNA reads TGTGCCAGTAGTATAGGTCAGGGGAACACTGAAGCTTTCTTT. The variable domain in full, completed from reference TRBV19 and TRBJ1-1, reads DGGITQSPKYLFRKEGQNVTLSCEQNLNHDAMYWYRQDPGQGLRLIYYSQIVNDFQKGDIAEGYSVSREKKESFPLTVTSAQKNPTAFYLCASSIGQGNTEAFFGQGTRLTVV.

The chain uses TRBV9 and TRBJ2-3; D is perhaps TRBD1 (5 bases). The CDR3 sequence is 14 residues long. CDR1 is SGDLS and CDR2 is YYNGEE in the germline V gene. Between the trimmed V and J ends, which lost 4 bases and 4 bases, there was a span of 13 bases. CDR3 sequence: CASSPRVEADTQYF. The CDR3 DNA reads TGTGCCAGCAGCCCCAGGGTTGAGGCAGATACGCAGTATTTT.

The genes are TRBV28 and TRBJ1-5, with TRBD1 matching over 7 bases. Germline V CDR1 and CDR2: MDHEN, SYDVKM. With 4 bases clipped from V and 7 bases from J, the junction kept 10 bases outside the gene matches. This CDR3 is 15 amino acids long. DNA for the CDR3: TGTGCCAGCAGTTCCACCAAGACAGGGCTGCAGCCCCAGCATTTT. This gives the protein CASSSTKTGLQPQHF.

This rearrangement joins TRBV1 to TRBJ1-2; the table calls TRBD1, which could not be checked here. TRBV1 is termed a pseudogene. The CDR3 covers 19 residues. The CDR3 DNA reads TGCACCAGCAGCCGGAGGTATCAGGACAGGGCGCTAAGAAACTATGGCTACACCTTC. This sequence encodes CTSSRRYQDRALRNYGYTF.

The chain couples TRBV19 to TRBJ2-1; TRBD2 matches 11 bases. V was clipped by 3 bases and J by 9 bases; unmatched bases: 4. The CDR3 consists of 14 residues. Germline V CDR1 and CDR2: LNHDA, SQIVND (reference sequence). The DNA of the CDR3 is TGTGCCAGTAGTATTAGCGGGGGGGCGAGTGAGCAGTTCTTC. Its translation: CASSISGGASEQFF.

This rearrangement joins TRBV7-9 to TRBJ1-2; D gene uncertain. V was clipped by 5 bases and J by 6 bases, with 10 bases between them. CDR3 length equals 12 residues. CDR1 SEHNR and CDR2 FQNEAQ come from the germline V gene (reference sequence). In nucleotides, the CDR3 is TGTGCCAGCAGCGGTGACTGGGATGGCTACACCTTC. It is translated as CASSGDWDGYTF.

In this sample, this clone turned up once. The gene calls are TRBV20-1 and TRBJ2-7, with a tentative D call TRBD2 (6 bases). Germline CDR1 is DFQATT and CDR2 is SNEGSKA (reference sequence). V was cut by 3 bases and J by 2 bases, with 14 bases left in between. The CDR3 contains 14 residues. The DNA of the CDR3 is TGCAGTGCTAGTGGGCTAGCGCCACCCTACGAGCAGTACTTC. Its protein product is CSASGLAPPYEQYF.

V is TRBV28 and J is TRBJ1-6; 8 bases align to TRBD1. CDR1 and CDR2 (germline): MDHEN, SYDVKM. The trim removed 1 base at V and 5 bases at J, leaving 4 bases unmatched. The CDR3 has 16 residues. The CDR3 DNA is TGTGCCAGCAGTTTATCAGGGGGCGCCCATAATTCACCCCTCCACTTT. Its translation: CASSLSGGAHNSPLHF.

V gene TRBV4-1 combines with J gene TRBJ2-3; tentatively, D is TRBD2 (6 bases). The CDR3 runs 17 residues. The V end was cut by 1 base, the J end by 1 base, with 15 bases between. Germline CDR1 MGHRA, CDR2 YSYEKL. The CDR3 reads CASSQGDGSGGTDTQYF. In DNA form, the CDR3 reads TGCGCCAGCAGCCAAGGGGACGGGAGTGGTGGCACAGATACGCAGTATTTT.

The rearrangement uses TRBV4-2 and TRBJ2-1, with 7 bases lining up with TRBD1. Germline V gives CDR1 LGHNA, CDR2 YNFKEQ. With V trimmed by 3 bases and J by 5 bases, 10 bases remained unmatched. This CDR3 region has 16 residues. The chain's CDR3 is CASSQRGQGFDNEQFF. DNA for the CDR3: TGTGCCAGCAGCCAGAGGGGGCAGGGCTTTGACAATGAGCAGTTCTTC.

The genes are TRBV5-4 and TRBJ2-1; weak D call: TRBD2 (6 bases). Germline assignment: CDR1 SGHNT and CDR2 YYREEE (reference sequence). Trimming cost V 2 bases and J 5 bases, with 17 bases left between them. CDR3 length: 16 amino acids. The CDR3 bases are TGTGCCAGCAGCTTTGGAGTCGGCGGGGAAAACAATGAGCAGTTCTTC. Protein sequence: CASSFGVGGENNEQFF.

This chain uses TRBV5-1 with TRBJ2-5; perhaps TRBD2 as D (7 bases). The V and J ends lost 4 bases and 3 bases respectively, with 16 bases between them. Germline V gene lookup returns CDR1 SGHRS and CDR2 YFSETQ. The CDR3 extends over 15 amino acids. CDR3 residues: CASSPGGGPEETQYF. DNA for the CDR3: TGCGCCAGCAGCCCTGGGGGGGGGCCTGAAGAGACCCAGTACTTC.

The sample holds a few counts of this clone. CDR3 sequence (DNA): TGCGCCAGCAGCCAAGATCAGGCCGGGACTAGATATGCGAGTACGCAGTATTTT. Its translation: CASSQDQAGTRYASTQYF. The rearrangement joins TRBV4-3 to TRBJ2-3; 8 positions match TRBD2. V trimming: 0 bases; J trimming: 8 bases; junction bases outside the gene matches: 16. The CDR3 loop spans 18 amino acids. CDR1 and CDR2 from the germline V gene are LGHNA and YSLEER.

This chain uses TRBV11-2 with TRBJ1-1; D perhaps matches TRBD1 (5 bases). In germline, CDR1 is SGHAT, CDR2 FQNNGV. The CDR3 length is 15 residues. V gave up 2 bases and J gave up 2 bases, with 12 bases separating them. In DNA form, the CDR3 reads TGTGCCAGCAGCTTACGGATGACAGATAACACTGAAGCTTTCTTT. This gives the protein CASSLRMTDNTEAFF.

The CDR3 DNA follows: TGTGCCAGCAGTGCCAACAGGAACTTTGGAGATACGCAGTATTTT. Translating it yields CASSANRNFGDTQYF. J is TRBJ2-3 and V is TRBV25-1; maybe TRBD1 (5 bases). V shed 4 bases and J shed 5 bases, with 16 bases lying between them. CDR1 and CDR2 (germline): MGHDK, SYGVNS. The CDR3 contains 15 residues. Full variable domain (rest looked up from reference TRBV25-1 and TRBJ2-3): EADIYQTPRYLVIGTGKKITLECSQTMGHDKMYWYQQDPGMELHLIHYSYGVNSTEKGDLSSESTVSRIRTEHFPLTLESARPSHTSQYLCASSANRNFGDTQYFGPGTRLTVL.

V is TRBV11-2 and J is TRBJ2-5; 8 bases are a match to TRBD2. Germline V gene lookup returns CDR1 SGHAT and CDR2 FQNNGV. This CDR3 contains 15 residues. V lost 8 bases, J lost 5 bases, and 13 bases stayed unmatched. As DNA, the CDR3 is TGTGCCAGCTCGTCATCCGCGGGGGGCGGTGAGACCCAGTACTTC. Its protein is CASSSSAGGGETQYF.

J is TRBJ1-2 and V is TRBV29-1; maybe TRBD1 (5 bases). V was clipped by 7 bases and J by 7 bases, with 16 bases between them. The CDR3 runs to 12 residues. Germline V CDR1 and CDR2: SQVTM, ANQGSEA. The CDR3 here is CSGTDRVGGYTF. Here the CDR3 DNA reads TGCAGCGGAACTGACAGAGTCGGTGGCTACACCTTC.

This rearrangement joins TRBV24-1 to TRBJ2-7; 12 bases fit TRBD1. The CDR3 runs to 16 residues. Germline assignment: CDR1 KGHDR and CDR2 SFDVKD. J was trimmed by 4 bases and V by 5 bases; bases with no gene match: 8. CDR3 bases: TGTGCCACCAGTGTCCGGGACAGGGGGCTAACGTACGAGCAGTACTTC. This gives the protein CATSVRDRGLTYEQYF.

This clone was recorded a few times. CDR3 sequence: CASSPGISGGSYEQYF. CDR3 DNA: TGTGCCAGCAGCCCGGGCATTAGCGGGGGTTCCTACGAGCAGTACTTC. The rearrangement links TRBV7-2 to TRBJ2-7; TRBD2 aligns across 9 bases. From germline, CDR1 is SGHTA and CDR2 FQGNSA. J gave up 1 base and V 5 bases, and 9 bases lay outside the gene matches. The CDR3 length is 16 residues.